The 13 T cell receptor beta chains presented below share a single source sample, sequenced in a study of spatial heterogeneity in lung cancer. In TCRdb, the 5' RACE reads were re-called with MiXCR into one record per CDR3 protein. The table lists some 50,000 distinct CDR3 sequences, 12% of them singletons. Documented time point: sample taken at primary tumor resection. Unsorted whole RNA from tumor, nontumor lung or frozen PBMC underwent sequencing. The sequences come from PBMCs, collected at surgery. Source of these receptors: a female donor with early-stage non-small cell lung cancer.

This CDR3 is CASTRAGGNSPLHF. The DNA of the CDR3 is TGTGCCAGCACCAGGGCAGGGGGCAATTCACCCCTCCACTTT. The gene calls are TRBV12-3 or TRBV12-4 and TRBJ1-6; TRBD1 aligns across 8 bases. Trimming at V came to 7 bases and at J to 7 bases, leaving 6 bases not matched to a gene. This CDR3 comprises 14 residues.

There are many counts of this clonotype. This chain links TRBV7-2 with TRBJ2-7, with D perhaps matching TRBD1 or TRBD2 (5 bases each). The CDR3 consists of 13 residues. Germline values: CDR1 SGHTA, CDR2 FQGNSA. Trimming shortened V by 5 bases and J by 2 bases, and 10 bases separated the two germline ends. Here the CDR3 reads CASSPTGPYEQYF. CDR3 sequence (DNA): TGTGCCAGCAGCCCCACGGGGCCCTACGAGCAGTACTTC.

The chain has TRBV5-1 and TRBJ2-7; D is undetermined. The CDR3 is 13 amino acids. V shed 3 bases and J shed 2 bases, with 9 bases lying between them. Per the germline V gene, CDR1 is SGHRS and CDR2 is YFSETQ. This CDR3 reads CASSSKPAYEQYF. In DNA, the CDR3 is TGCGCCAGCAGCTCTAAGCCTGCCTACGAGCAGTACTTC.

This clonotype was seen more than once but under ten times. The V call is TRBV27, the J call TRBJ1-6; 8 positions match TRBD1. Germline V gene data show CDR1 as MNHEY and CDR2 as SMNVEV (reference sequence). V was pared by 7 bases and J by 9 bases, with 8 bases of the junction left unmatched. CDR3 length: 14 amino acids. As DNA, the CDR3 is TGTGCCAGCAATCCGACAGGGGCGAGTTCACCCCTCCACTTT. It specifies CASNPTGASSPLHF.

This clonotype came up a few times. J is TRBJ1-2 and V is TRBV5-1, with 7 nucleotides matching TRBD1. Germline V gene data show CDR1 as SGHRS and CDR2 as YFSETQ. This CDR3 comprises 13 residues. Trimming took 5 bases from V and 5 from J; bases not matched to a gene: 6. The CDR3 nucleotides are TGCGCCAGCAGTAATGACAGGGTATATGGCTACACCTTC. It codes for CASSNDRVYGYTF.

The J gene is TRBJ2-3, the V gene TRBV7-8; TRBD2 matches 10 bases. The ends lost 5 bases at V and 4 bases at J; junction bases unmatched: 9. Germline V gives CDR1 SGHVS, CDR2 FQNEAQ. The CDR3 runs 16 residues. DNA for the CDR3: TGTGCCAGCAGCATCTCGGGACTAGCGACCCCAGATACGCAGTATTTT. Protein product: CASSISGLATPDTQYF. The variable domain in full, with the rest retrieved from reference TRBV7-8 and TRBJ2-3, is GAGVSQSPRYKVAKRGQDVALRCDPISGHVSLFWYQQALGQGPEFLTYFQNEAQLDKSGLPSDRFFAERPEGSVSTLKIQRTQQEDSAVYLCASSISGLATPDTQYFGPGTRLTVL.

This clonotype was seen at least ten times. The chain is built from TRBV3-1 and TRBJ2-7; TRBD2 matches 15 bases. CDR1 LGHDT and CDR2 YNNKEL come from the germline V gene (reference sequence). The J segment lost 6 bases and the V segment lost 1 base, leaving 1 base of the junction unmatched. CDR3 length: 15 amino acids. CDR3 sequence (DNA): TGTGCCAGCAGCCAAGCGGGACTAGCGGGGGGCGAGCAGTACTTC. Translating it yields CASSQAGLAGGEQYF.

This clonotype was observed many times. For the CDR3, the DNA is TGCAGTGCTCCTAGCGACCGGGCCCACTACAATGAGCAGTTCTTC. Translating it yields CSAPSDRAHYNEQFF. V and J are TRBV20-1 and TRBJ2-1; D might be TRBD2 (6 bases). This CDR3 is 15 amino acids long. The germline V and J ends were trimmed by 5 bases and 3 bases, with 17 bases remaining between them. In germline, CDR1 is DFQATT, CDR2 SNEGSKA (reference sequence).

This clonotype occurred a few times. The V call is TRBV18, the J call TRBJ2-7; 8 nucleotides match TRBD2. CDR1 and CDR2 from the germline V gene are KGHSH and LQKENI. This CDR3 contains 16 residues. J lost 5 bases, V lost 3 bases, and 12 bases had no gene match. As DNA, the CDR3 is TGTGCCAGCTCACCTGAACTACTAGCGGTTGGGGACGAGCAGTACTTC. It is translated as CASSPELLAVGDEQYF.

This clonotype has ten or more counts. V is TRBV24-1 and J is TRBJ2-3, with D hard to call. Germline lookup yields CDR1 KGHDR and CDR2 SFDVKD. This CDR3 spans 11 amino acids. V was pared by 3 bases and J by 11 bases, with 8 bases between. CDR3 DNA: TGTGCCACCAGTGATCATGTAGTGCAGTATTTT. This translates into CATSDHVVQYF.

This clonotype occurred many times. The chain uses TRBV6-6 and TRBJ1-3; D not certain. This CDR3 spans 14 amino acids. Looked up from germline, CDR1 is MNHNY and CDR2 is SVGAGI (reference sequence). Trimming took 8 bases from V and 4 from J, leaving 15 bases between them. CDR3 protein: CASGVGLTGNTIYF. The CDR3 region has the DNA TGTGCCAGCGGGGTCGGCCTCACGGGAAACACCATATATTTT.

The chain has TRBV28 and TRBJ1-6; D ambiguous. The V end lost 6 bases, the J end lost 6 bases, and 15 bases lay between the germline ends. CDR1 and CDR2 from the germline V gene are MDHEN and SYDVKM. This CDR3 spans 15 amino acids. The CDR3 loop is CASSSRTGRNSPLHF. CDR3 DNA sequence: TGTGCCAGCAGCTCGCGGACCGGCCGTAATTCACCCCTCCACTTT.

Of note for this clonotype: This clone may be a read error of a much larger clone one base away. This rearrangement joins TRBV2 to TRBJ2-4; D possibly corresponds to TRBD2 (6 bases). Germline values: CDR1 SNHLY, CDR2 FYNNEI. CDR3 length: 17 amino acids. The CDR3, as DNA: TGTGCCGGCAGTGACGCGGCGGGGCGTCTGGCCAAAAACATTCAGTACTTC. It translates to CAGSDAAGRLAKNIQYF.